This TCR beta chain came from a study of blood T cell repertoires in COVID-19. Study-wide background: Acute and convalescent COVID-19 samples came from the United States, Italy and Spain. Nucleic acid was either cDNA or gDNA, and it came from T cells, B-cell-depleted T cells, or PBMCs.

Germline CDR1 reads MNHNS; CDR2 reads SASEGT. V lost 4 bases, J lost 4 bases, and 19 bases stayed unmatched. The CDR3 spans 19 residues. In the authors' methods: Amplification from reference gene primers served as the basis for estimated nucleated cell counts. Some clones are missing from TCRdb's copy, which holds only in-frame ones; the method was immunoSEQ multiplex PCR. V and J calls and clone size are copied from that table; D and trimming were computed from the DNA. The sample yields roughly 20,000 clones, about 85% seen once. Sequencing input: peripheral blood. The clonotype was recovered from a human donor with active COVID-19. The donor label of this sample is uncertain. J is TRBJ2-1 and V is TRBV6-1; 7 nucleotides agree with TRBD2. In DNA, the CDR3 is TGTGCCAGCAGTGTGAATCGGCGGGAGATAACGGCTCGTTACAATGAGCAGTTCTTC. Protein product: CASSVNRREITARYNEQFF.